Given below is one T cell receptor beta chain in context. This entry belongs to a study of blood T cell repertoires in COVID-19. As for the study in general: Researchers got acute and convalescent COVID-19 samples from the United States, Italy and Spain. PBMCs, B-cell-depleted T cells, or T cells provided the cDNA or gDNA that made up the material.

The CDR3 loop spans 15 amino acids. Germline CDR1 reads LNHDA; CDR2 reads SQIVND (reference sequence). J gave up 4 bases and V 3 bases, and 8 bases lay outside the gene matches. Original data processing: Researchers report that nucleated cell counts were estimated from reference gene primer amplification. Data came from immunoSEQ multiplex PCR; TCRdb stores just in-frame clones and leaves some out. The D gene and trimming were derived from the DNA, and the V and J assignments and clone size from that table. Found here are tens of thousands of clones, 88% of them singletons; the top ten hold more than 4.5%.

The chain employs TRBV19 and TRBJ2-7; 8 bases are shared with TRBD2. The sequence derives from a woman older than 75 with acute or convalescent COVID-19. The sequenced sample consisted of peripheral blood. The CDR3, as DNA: TGTGCCAGTAGTATGCCGGGTAGCGGGATGTACGAGCAGTACTTC. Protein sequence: CASSMPGSGMYEQYF.